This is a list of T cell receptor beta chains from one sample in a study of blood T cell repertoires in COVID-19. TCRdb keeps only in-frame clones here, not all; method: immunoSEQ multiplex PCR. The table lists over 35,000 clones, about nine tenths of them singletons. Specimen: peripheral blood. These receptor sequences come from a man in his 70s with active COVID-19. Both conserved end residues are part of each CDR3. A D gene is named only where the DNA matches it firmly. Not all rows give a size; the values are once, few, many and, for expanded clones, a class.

TGCGCCAGCAGTTTAGCACTAGCGGGAGGTTCCTACAATGAGCAGTTCTTC,CASSLALAGGSYNEQFF,TRBV5-1,TRBD2,.,TRBJ2-1
TGTGCCAGCAGCCCCAGGGGAATGGGCAATCAGCCCCAGCATTTT,CASSPRGMGNQPQHF,TRBV6-2/TRBV6-3,.,.,TRBJ1-5
TGCGCCAGCAGCCATAGGGGGTTCTACAATGAGCAGTTCTTC,CASSHRGFYNEQFF,TRBV4-3,.,.,TRBJ2-1
TGTGCCCGCTGGGAGCGGGTCTGGGAGCAGTTCTTC,CARWERVWEQFF,TRBV21-1,.,.,TRBJ2-1
TGCGCCAGCAGCTTGGCTGGGGTGGGGGGCGAGCAGTACTTC,CASSLAGVGGEQYF,TRBV5-1,.,.,TRBJ2-7
TGTGCCAGCAGCTCTCCTGGGTTGCCGGGACAGGGGAGGTACGAGCAGTACTTC,CASSSPGLPGQGRYEQYF,TRBV7-2,TRBD1,once,TRBJ2-7
TGTGCCAGCAGCTTACAGGTCGGGCGGGGGAGCTCCTACAATGAGCAGTTCTTC,CASSLQVGRGSSYNEQFF,TRBV7-2,TRBD2,.,TRBJ2-1
TGTGCCAGCAGACCCCCAGGTGGGGCGATGAATGAAAAACTGTTTTTT,CASRPPGGAMNEKLFF,TRBV6-4,.,.,TRBJ1-4
TGTGCCAGCAGTTCCTCCACCGGGGTGAACACTGAAGCTTTCTTT,CASSSSTGVNTEAFF,TRBV27,.,.,TRBJ1-1
TGTGCCAGCAGGGTACAGGGGGTAAAGACAGATACGCAGTATTTT,CASRVQGVKTDTQYF,TRBV2,TRBD1,once,TRBJ2-3
TGTGCCTGGAGTGTAGGCGGGATCGGTTTAAGCACAGATACGCAGTATTTT,CAWSVGGIGLSTDTQYF,TRBV30,.,.,TRBJ2-3
TGTGCCAGCAGCTATTGGGTAGGAACCCTAGCCGGTACAGATACGCAGTATTTT,CASSYWVGTLAGTDTQYF,TRBV5-6,.,.,TRBJ2-3
TGTGCCAGCAGTTACTGGAGTAGCGGAAACACTGAAGCTTTCTTT,CASSYWSSGNTEAFF,TRBV6-5,.,.,TRBJ1-1
TGTGCCAGCAGTTACAGGGGGCGAACGATCTACGAGCAGTACTTC,CASSYRGRTIYEQYF,TRBV6-5,TRBD1,.,TRBJ2-7
TGTGCCACCAGGGGACAGGGGAACCACGAGCAGTACTTC,CATRGQGNHEQYF,TRBV11-2,TRBD1,.,TRBJ2-7
TGTGCCAGCAGCCAACTAGCGACCACCGGGGAGCTGTTTTTT,CASSQLATTGELFF,TRBV7-9,TRBD2,.,TRBJ2-2
TGTGCCAGCAGCGCCGGACAGGGGAAGCCCCAGCATTTT,CASSAGQGKPQHF,TRBV9,TRBD1,.,TRBJ1-5
TGTGCCACCAGAAGGGGTTTCAGTTCTCGGACTAGCGGGAGAAGAGATACGCAGTATTTT,CATRRGFSSRTSGRRDTQYF,TRBV24-1,TRBD2,.,TRBJ2-3
TGTGCCAGCAGTTACTCCTCCGGGACAGGGCACTACGAGCAGTACTTC,CASSYSSGTGHYEQYF,TRBV6-5,TRBD1,.,TRBJ2-7
TGCGCCAGCAGCTTGGCCTTCATGACGGGAACGTACGAGCAGTACTTC,CASSLAFMTGTYEQYF,TRBV5-1,.,.,TRBJ2-7
TGTGCCAGCAGCCAAGCGGCGGAACTATCCTACGAGCAGTACTTC,CASSQAAELSYEQYF,TRBV3-1/TRBV3-2,.,.,TRBJ2-7
TGTGCCAGCAGCCAAGAAGGGGGCAGGGGGGTTCAGCCCCAGCATTTT,CASSQEGGRGVQPQHF,TRBV3-1/TRBV3-2,TRBD1,.,TRBJ1-5
TGTGCCAGCAGACCCACCCGGGGGGGTGCCTACGAGCAGTACTTC,CASRPTRGGAYEQYF,TRBV7-2,TRBD2,.,TRBJ2-7
TGTGCCAGCAGCTCGGTAGCGGGAGGGACCTCATCCTCTACGCAGTATTTT,CASSSVAGGTSSSTQYF,TRBV7-2,TRBD2,.,TRBJ2-3